This TCR beta chain was found in a study of blood T cell repertoires in COVID-19. At the level of the study: Some COVID-19 samples were acute and others convalescent; all came from the United States, Italy and Spain. In each case, the material was cDNA or gDNA derived from T cells, B-cell-depleted T cells, or PBMCs.

As handled by the study authors: Using reference gene primer amplification, nucleated cell counts were estimated. Clones were sequenced by immunoSEQ multiplex PCR, and TCRdb holds only the in-frame ones, with some missing. That table gives V, J and clone size, and the DNA gave D and trimming. The profile shows roughly 700,000 clones, about 90% of them singletons. The V end was cut by 5 bases, the J end by 6 bases, with 10 bases between. The CDR3 spans 12 residues. Looked up from germline, CDR1 is SGHTA and CDR2 is FQGNSA. Sequencing was carried out using peripheral blood. The clonotype comes from a woman under 30 with acute or convalescent COVID-19. This chain joins TRBV7-2 and TRBJ1-2; D is uncertain. In DNA, the CDR3 is TGTGCCAGCAGCCTACCCCCCAATGGCTACACCTTC. Amino acid sequence: CASSLPPNGYTF.